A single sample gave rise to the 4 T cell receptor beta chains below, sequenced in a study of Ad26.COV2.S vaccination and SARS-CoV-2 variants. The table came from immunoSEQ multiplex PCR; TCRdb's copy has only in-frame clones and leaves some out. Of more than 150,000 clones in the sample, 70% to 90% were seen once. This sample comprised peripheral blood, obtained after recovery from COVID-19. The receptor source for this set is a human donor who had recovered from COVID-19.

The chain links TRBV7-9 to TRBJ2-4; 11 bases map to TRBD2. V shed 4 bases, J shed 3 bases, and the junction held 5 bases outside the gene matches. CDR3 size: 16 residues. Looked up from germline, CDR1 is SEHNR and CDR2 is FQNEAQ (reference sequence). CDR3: CASSSTSGGFKNIQYF. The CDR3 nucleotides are TGTGCCAGCAGCTCTACTAGCGGGGGATTCAAAAACATTCAGTACTTC.

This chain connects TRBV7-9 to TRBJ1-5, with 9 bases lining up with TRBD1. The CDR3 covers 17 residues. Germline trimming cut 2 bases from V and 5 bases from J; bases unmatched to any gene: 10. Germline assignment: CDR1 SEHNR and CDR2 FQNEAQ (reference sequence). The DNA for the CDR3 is TGTGCCAGCAGCTTAATTACTGGACAGGGGAGTCATCAGCCCCAGCATTTT. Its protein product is CASSLITGQGSHQPQHF. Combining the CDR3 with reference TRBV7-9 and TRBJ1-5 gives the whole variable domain DTGVSQNPRHKITKRGQNVTFRCDPISEHNRLYWYRQTLGQGPEFLTYFQNEAQLEKSRLLSDRFSAERPKGSFSTLEIQRTEQGDSAMYLCASSLITGQGSHQPQHFGDGTRLSIL.

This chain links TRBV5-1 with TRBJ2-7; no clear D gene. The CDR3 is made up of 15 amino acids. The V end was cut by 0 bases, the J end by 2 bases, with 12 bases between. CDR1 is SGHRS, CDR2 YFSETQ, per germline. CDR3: CASSLVPEQPYEQYF. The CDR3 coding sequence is TGCGCCAGCAGCTTGGTCCCGGAACAGCCCTACGAGCAGTACTTC.

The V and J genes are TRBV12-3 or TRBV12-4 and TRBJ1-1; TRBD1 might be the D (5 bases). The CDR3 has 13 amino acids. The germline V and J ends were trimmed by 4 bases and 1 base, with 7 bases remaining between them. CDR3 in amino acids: CASSWGPNTEAFF. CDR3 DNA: TGTGCCAGCAGTTGGGGACCGAACACTGAAGCTTTCTTT.